This record looks at one T cell receptor beta chain sequence and its context. The record originates from a study of blood T cell repertoires in COVID-19. Study in general: Material from acute and convalescent COVID-19 was sourced from the United States, Italy and Spain. PBMCs, B-cell-depleted T cells, or T cells provided the cDNA or gDNA that made up the material.

With 0 bases clipped from V and 3 bases from J, the junction kept 17 bases outside the gene matches. CDR3 size: 21 residues. Germline CDR1 reads LGHDT; CDR2 reads YNNKEL (reference sequence). Data came from immunoSEQ multiplex PCR; TCRdb stores just in-frame clones and leaves some out. The sample shows over 200,000 clones, 80% to 95% of them seen only once. The chain links TRBV3-1 (or the pseudogene TRBV3-2) to TRBJ2-2; 9 bases are shared with TRBD2. The TCR was taken from a man between 60 and 75 years old with COVID-19, enrolled during active disease. The sequenced material came from peripheral blood. CDR3 region: CASSQDQRKASGTSHTGELFF. The CDR3 DNA reads TGTGCCAGCAGCCAAGATCAACGGAAGGCTAGCGGGACCTCACACACCGGGGAGCTGTTTTTT.